Detailed here is one T cell receptor (beta chain). These data belong to a study of blood T cell repertoires in COVID-19. Study information: Samples of COVID-19 (acute and convalescent) were obtained from the United States, Italy and Spain. PBMCs, B-cell-depleted T cells, or T cells were the source of the cDNA or gDNA that made up the material.

The protocol was immunoSEQ multiplex PCR, while the TCRdb copy is restricted to in-frame clones and leaves out a portion. In the table there are over 80,000 clones, about 87% of which are singletons. This TCR was recovered from a human donor in a cohort sampled during active COVID-19. Sequenced material: peripheral blood.

The CDR3: CASSLPGDLGETQYF. The DNA of the CDR3 is TGTGCCAGCAGCTTACCGGGAGATTTGGGAGAGACCCAGTACTTC. The chain combines TRBV5-4 with TRBJ2-5, with D possibly matching TRBD2 (6 bases). Germline V gene lookup returns CDR1 SGHNT and CDR2 YYREEE (reference sequence). V gave up 2 bases and J gave up 4 bases, with 15 bases separating them. This CDR3 has 15 amino acids.